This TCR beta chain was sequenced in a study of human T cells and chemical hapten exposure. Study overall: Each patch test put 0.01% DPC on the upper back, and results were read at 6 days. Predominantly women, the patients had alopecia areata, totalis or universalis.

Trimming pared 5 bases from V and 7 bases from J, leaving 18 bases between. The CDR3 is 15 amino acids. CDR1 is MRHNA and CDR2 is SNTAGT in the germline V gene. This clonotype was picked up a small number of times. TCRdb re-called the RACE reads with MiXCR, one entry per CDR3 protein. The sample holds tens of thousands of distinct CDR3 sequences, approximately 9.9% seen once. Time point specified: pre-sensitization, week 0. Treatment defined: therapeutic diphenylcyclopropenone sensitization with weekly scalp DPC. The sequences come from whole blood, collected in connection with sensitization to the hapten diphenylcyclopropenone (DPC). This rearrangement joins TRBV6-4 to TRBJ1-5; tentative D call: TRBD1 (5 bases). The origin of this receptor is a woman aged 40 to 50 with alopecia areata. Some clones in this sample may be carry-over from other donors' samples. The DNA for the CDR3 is TGTGCCAGCAGTAGGAACAGGTCACCCAGGCAGCCCCAGCATTTT. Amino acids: CASSRNRSPRQPQHF.